This T cell receptor (beta chain) was identified during a study of blood T cell repertoires in COVID-19. Clones were sequenced by immunoSEQ multiplex PCR, and TCRdb holds only the in-frame ones, with some missing. The repertoire consists of tens of thousands of clones, with 91% occurring once and the leading ten covering 1.5% to 2%. The germline gives CDR1 MNHEY, CDR2 SVGAGI. The V end lost 2 bases, the J end lost 5 bases, and 12 bases lay between the germline ends. CDR3 length equals 15 residues. The clonotype comes from a woman aged 45-59 years in a cohort sampled during active COVID-19. Specimen: peripheral blood. This sequence joins TRBV6-5 and TRBJ2-2, with no clear D. The CDR3 here is CASSYGFTITGELFF. The CDR3 DNA sequence: TGTGCCAGCAGTTACGGTTTTACAATTACCGGGGAGCTGTTTTTT.